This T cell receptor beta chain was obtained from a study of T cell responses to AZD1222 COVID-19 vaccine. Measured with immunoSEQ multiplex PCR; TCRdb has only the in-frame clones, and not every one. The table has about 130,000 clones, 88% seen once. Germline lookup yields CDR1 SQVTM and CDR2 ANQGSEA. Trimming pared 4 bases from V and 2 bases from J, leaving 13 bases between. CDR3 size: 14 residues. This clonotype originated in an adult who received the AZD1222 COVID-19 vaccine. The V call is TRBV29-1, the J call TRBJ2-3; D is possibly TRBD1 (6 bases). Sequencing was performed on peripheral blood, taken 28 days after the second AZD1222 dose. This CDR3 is CSVATGTTTDTQYF. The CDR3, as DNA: TGCAGCGTTGCCACCGGGACAACCACAGATACGCAGTATTTT.